Presented here are 18 T cell receptor beta chains from one specimen sequenced in a study of blood T cells in healthy people across ages. For the second PCR, which ran for roughly 6 to 12 cycles, a sample-barcoded 5' primer and a J-beta primer mix were used. TCRdb re-called the 5' RACE reads through MiXCR, storing one row per CDR3 protein. The repertoire has around 970,000 distinct CDR3 sequences, approximately 50% of them found once; the top ten carry 20% to 25%. The sample comprised blood. The receptors come from a woman in her sixties or seventies in good health.

This chain joins TRBV6-5 and TRBJ2-7, with 13 nucleotides matching TRBD2. V lost 8 bases and J lost 6; bases outside the gene matches: 10. The germline V gene encodes CDR1 MNHEY and CDR2 SVGAGI. The CDR3 totals 15 residues. CDR3 region: CASGSPGLAGREQYF. CDR3 bases: TGTGCCAGCGGCTCTCCGGGACTAGCGGGACGCGAGCAGTACTTC.

V gene TRBV9 combines with J gene TRBJ2-5; 8 bases are a match to TRBD2. The last part of the DNA fits TRBJ2-7 better; the J call may be wrong. CDR3 size: 15 residues. Germline assignment: CDR1 SGDLS and CDR2 YYNGEE. CDR3 protein: CASSPTSGGLGEQYF. DNA for the CDR3: TGTGCCAGCAGCCCAACTAGCGGAGGCTTGGGCGAGCAGTACTTC.

This rearrangement joins TRBV19 to TRBJ2-7; the match to TRBD1 covers 9 bases. The CDR3 runs to 15 residues. Germline V CDR1 and CDR2: LNHDA, SQIVND (reference sequence). V shed 9 bases, J shed 1 base, and the junction held 10 bases outside the gene matches. The CDR3 sequence is CASQSTGTGSYEQYF. For the CDR3, the DNA is TGTGCCAGCCAATCCACAGGGACAGGGTCCTACGAGCAGTACTTC.

The rearrangement joins TRBV7-9 to TRBJ2-1; 10 nucleotides agree with TRBD2. The germline V gene has CDR1 SEHNR and CDR2 FQNEAQ (reference sequence). This CDR3 contains 15 residues. J was trimmed by 5 bases and V by 2 bases; bases with no gene match: 3. The CDR3 here is CASSLSGRDNNEQFF. The CDR3 DNA reads TGTGCCAGCAGCTTAAGCGGGAGGGACAACAATGAGCAGTTCTTC.

The chain couples TRBV18 to TRBJ2-1, with 9 bases fitting TRBD2. This CDR3 spans 17 amino acids. The germline CDR1 and CDR2 sequences are KGHSH and LQKENI. The V segment lost 3 bases and the J segment 0 bases; nucleotides outside the gene matches: 6. CDR3 bases: TGTGCCAGCTCACCCCGGACTAGCGCGAGCTCCTACAATGAGCAGTTCTTC. It translates to CASSPRTSASSYNEQFF.

The gene calls are TRBV24-1 and TRBJ2-1; TRBD2 matches 14 bases. The ends lost 5 bases at V and 8 bases at J; junction bases unmatched: 7. This CDR3 is 16 amino acids long. CDR1 KGHDR and CDR2 SFDVKD come from the germline V gene. CDR3 nucleotide sequence: TGTGCCACCAGTGCCAGACTAGCGGGAGGGGGCCATGAGCAGTTCTTC. It yields the protein CATSARLAGGGHEQFF.

This clonotype was seen a few times. This sequence joins TRBV24-1 and TRBJ2-5; D is undetermined. V shed 4 bases and J shed 5 bases, with 7 bases lying between them. Germline V gene lookup returns CDR1 KGHDR and CDR2 SFDVKD. The CDR3 consists of 12 residues. The CDR3 loop is CATSDPHETQYF. DNA of the CDR3: TGTGCCACCAGTGACCCCCATGAGACCCAGTACTTC.

This rearrangement joins TRBV5-1 to TRBJ2-3; D remains unclear. CDR3 size: 14 residues. Germline assignment: CDR1 SGHRS and CDR2 YFSETQ. The V and J ends lost 2 bases and 2 bases respectively, with 9 bases between them. The CDR3 nucleotides read TGCGCCAGCAGCTTTTCACTCGACACAGATACGCAGTATTTT. This sequence encodes CASSFSLDTDTQYF.

This clonotype was counted a few times. The chain joins TRBV3-1 to TRBJ2-5, with no clear D. CDR1 and CDR2 (germline): LGHDT, YNNKEL (reference sequence). The CDR3 has 13 residues. Trimming took off 2 bases at V and 2 bases at J, with 6 bases between the two ends. CDR3 bases: TGTGCCAGCAGCCAACAGAGACAAGAGACCCAGTACTTC. Encoded protein: CASSQQRQETQYF.

As regards this clonotype: At one of its ends the junction is not consistent with the germline gene, which may arise from a read error. The chain uses TRBV29-1 and TRBJ1-6, with no clear D. This CDR3 is built from 13 residues. Germline V lookup: CDR1 SQVTM, CDR2 ANQGSEA. The CDR3 coding sequence is TGCAGCGTCCTTGAGGGTAGTGGGTCACCCCCCCACTTT. It translates to CSVLEGSGSPPHF. Full variable domain (remainder filled in from reference TRBV29-1 and TRBJ1-6): SAVISQKPSRDICQRGTSLTIQCQVDSQVTMMFWYRQQPGQSLTLIATANQGSEATYESGFVIDKFPISRPNLTFSTLTVSNMSPEDSSIYLCSVLEGSGSPPHFGNGTRLTVT.

Points on this clonotype: Germline is not matched at one junction end, which may reflect a read error. The chain joins TRBV4-3 to TRBJ2-4; possibly TRBD2 for D (7 bases). Judging by the DNA end, TRBJ2-7 fits better; the J call may be wrong. The CDR3 contains 16 residues. CDR1 is LGHNA and CDR2 is YSLEER in the germline V gene. CDR3 loop: CASSQDRGASSDEQYF. DNA of the CDR3: TGCGCCAGCAGCCAAGATCGGGGGGCAAGCTCCGACGAGCAGTACTTC.

The V call is TRBV6-1, the J call TRBJ2-4, with a possible D match to TRBD1 (6 bases). From germline, CDR1 is MNHNS and CDR2 SASEGT. V lost 3 bases, J lost 13 bases, and 19 bases lay in between. This CDR3 comprises 14 residues. The CDR3 loop reads CASSEQGSRGLQYF. CDR3 nucleotides: TGTGCCAGCAGTGAGCAGGGGTCGCGCGGGTTGCAGTACTTC.

The sample holds a few counts of this clonotype. A single base separates this from a much larger clone, so it may be a read error. J is TRBJ2-5 and V is TRBV10-3; 8 bases line up with TRBD2. The CDR3 length is 13 residues. Trimming took 6 bases from V and 11 from J; bases not matched to a gene: 11. CDR1 ENHRY and CDR2 SYGVKD come from the germline V gene. The CDR3 region has the DNA TGTGCCATCAGGCGCGGGGGGCCCAATGAGCAGTACTTC. Translation gives CAIRRGGPNEQYF.

This chain connects TRBV7-9 to TRBJ2-4; 9 nucleotides line up with TRBD1. J lost 13 bases, V lost 7 bases, and 17 bases had no gene match. This CDR3 has 15 amino acids. In germline, CDR1 is SEHNR, CDR2 FQNEAQ (reference sequence). The chain's CDR3 is CASIKGTGRNEEQYF. The CDR3 nucleotides read TGTGCCAGCATAAAAGGGACAGGGAGAAATGAGGAGCAGTACTTC.

This clonotype was counted a few times. The chain joins TRBV10-3 to TRBJ1-2, with TRBD1 matching over 9 bases. CDR3 size: 16 residues. Looked up from germline, CDR1 is ENHRY and CDR2 is SYGVKD. Trimming removed 6 bases from V and 5 bases from J; junction bases left unmatched: 13. The CDR3 nucleotides are TGTGCCATCAGGCCAACCGGGACAGGGATTTCATATGGCTACACCTTC. Encoded protein: CAIRPTGTGISYGYTF.

The J gene is TRBJ2-4, the V gene TRBV6-2 or TRBV6-3, with 9 bases aligning to TRBD1. TRBJ2-7 matches the DNA end more closely, so the J call is doubtful. This CDR3 is built from 13 residues. Germline V gene lookup returns CDR1 MNHEY and CDR2 SVGEGT. CDR3 nucleotide sequence: TGTGCCAGCACGCCCGGGACAGGGACCGAGCAGTACTTC. Amino acids: CASTPGTGTEQYF.

Of note for this clonotype: An end of the junction differs from the germline gene, which may be a read error. V and J are TRBV5-5 and TRBJ2-7; TRBD2 might be the D (6 bases). Germline V gene lookup returns CDR1 SGHKS and CDR2 YYEKEE (reference sequence). This CDR3 spans 14 amino acids. The CDR3: CASRLEGWGYEQYF. The DNA of the CDR3 is TGTGCCAGCAGGTTGGAGGGATGGGGCTACGAGCAGTACTTC.

The chain employs TRBV6-5 and TRBJ2-5; weak D call: TRBD2 (6 bases). The germline V gene encodes CDR1 MNHEY and CDR2 SVGAGI. The germline V and J ends were trimmed by 6 bases and 1 base, with 15 bases remaining between them. This CDR3 has 15 residues. The CDR3, as DNA: TGTGCCAGCAGGTCCCCGGGACTGCCCCAAGAGACCCAGTACTTC. Protein: CASRSPGLPQETQYF.